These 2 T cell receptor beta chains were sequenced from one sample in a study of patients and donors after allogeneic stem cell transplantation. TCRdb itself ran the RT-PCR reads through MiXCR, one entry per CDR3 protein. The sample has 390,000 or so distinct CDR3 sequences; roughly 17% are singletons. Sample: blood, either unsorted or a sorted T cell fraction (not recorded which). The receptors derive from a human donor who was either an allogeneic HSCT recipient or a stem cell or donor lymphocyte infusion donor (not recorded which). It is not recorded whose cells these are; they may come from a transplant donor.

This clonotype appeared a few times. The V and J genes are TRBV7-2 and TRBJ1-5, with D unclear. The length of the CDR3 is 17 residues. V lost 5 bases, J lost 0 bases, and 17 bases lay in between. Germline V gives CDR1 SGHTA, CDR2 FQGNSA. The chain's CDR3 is CASSPTSGSHSNQPQHF. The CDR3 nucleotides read TGTGCCAGCAGCCCAACGTCGGGGTCCCATAGCAATCAGCCCCAGCATTTT. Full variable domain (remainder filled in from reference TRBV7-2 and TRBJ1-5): GAGVSQSPSNKVTEKGKDVELRCDPISGHTALYWYRQSLGQGLEFLIYFQGNSAPDKSGLPSDRFSAERTGGSVSTLTIQRTQQEDSAVYLCASSPTSGSHSNQPQHFGDGTRLSIL.

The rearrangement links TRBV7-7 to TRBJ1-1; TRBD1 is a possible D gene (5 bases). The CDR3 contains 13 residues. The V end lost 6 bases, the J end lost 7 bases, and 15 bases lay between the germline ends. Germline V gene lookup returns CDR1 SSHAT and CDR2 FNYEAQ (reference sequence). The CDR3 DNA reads TGTGCCAGCAGGGACTCGGGACGGCGTGAAGCTTTCTTT. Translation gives CASRDSGRREAFF.